This T cell receptor (beta chain) was found in a study of neoadjuvant nivolumab and ipilimumab in lung cancer (TCRdb year 2020). A note on the overall study: Nivolumab was given at 3 mg/kg intravenously on days 1, 15 and 29, and the combination arm added ipilimumab 1 mg/kg on day 1 only. The major pathologic response (MPR) rate in the intention-to-treat population in each study arm was designated as the primary trial endpoint. Matched pretherapy and resected tumor pairs were analyzed for seven patients, of whom four received nivolumab and three received nivolumab plus ipilimumab. In the trial, around 43 patients with operable NSCLC were treated, of whom around 23 were randomized to nivolumab monotherapy and around 20 to nivolumab plus ipilimumab. TCR repertoires were compared between pretherapy (baseline) peripheral blood and tumors resected at surgery after neoadjuvant immune checkpoint blockade. General study outcomes and caveats: From pretherapy to surgery, tumor T-cell richness and clonality increased in three of three dual-therapy tumors but in only two of four nivolumab-treated tumors. TCR sequencing was performed in a small number of samples. Compared with tumor-adjacent uninvolved lung, resected tumors had greater TCR richness and clonality, and increases showed up in more of the dual-therapy-treated tumors. There was no significant correlation between TCR clonality and pathologic tumor regression, and just a single major-pathologic-response sample was available for the clonality-regression analysis. Richness in tumors resected after neoadjuvant therapy showed a positive correlation with pretherapy blood TCR richness (Spearman R ≈ 0.82).

The library was built by means of the immunoSEQ multiplex PCR assay. Regarding the original processing steps: Richness and clonality were used to summarize the repertoires, and clones that significantly expanded or contracted between pre- and post-therapy samples were identified. TCRdb stores this immuneACCESS table with in-frame sequences only. Part of the clones is absent; in the studies checked, under half of the shortfall reflects unresolved V genes, and no reason is known for the rest. V and J calls and clone size are as listed in that table; D and trimming were resolved from the DNA. The sample table holds about 4,700 clones, of which 70% to 80% were seen once. The top ten clones comprise more than 10% of the sample. V is shortened by 5 bases, J by 1 base, and the region joining them spans 14 bases. Per the germline V gene, MNHEY is the CDR1 and SVGAGI is the CDR2. Spanning cysteine to phenylalanine, the CDR3 consists of 15 amino acids. This entry keeps only the CDR3 DNA: 45 bases, framed from base 1.

About this clone itself: Its antigen remains undetermined. Within one base of it there is no much larger clone, and no base qualities were kept.

According to the study, the label for this sample's time point signals: at surgical resection after neoadjuvant nivolumab +/- ipilimumab. Samples were obtained from the phase 2 randomized NEOSTAR trial, in which neoadjuvant nivolumab or nivolumab plus ipilimumab followed by surgery was tested in operable NSCLC. Tumor-adjacent uninvolved lung was collected at resection and served as a matched non-tumor comparison for resected tumor TCR repertoires. Specimen: adjacent normal lung tissue, collected after neoadjuvant nivolumab, alone or with ipilimumab, at or shortly before surgery. The TCR comes from an adult with non-small cell lung cancer. The chain was built from TRBV6-5 and TRBJ1-1; confidence is insufficient to name the D gene. For the CDR3, the sequence is CASSQTYARNTEAFF. The DNA reads as follows: TGTGCCAGCAGTCAAACATATGCCCGGAACACTGAAGCTTTCTTT.